Sequencing of this T cell receptor beta chain was carried out in a study of cytomegalovirus exposure and HLA in healthy donors. Study-level findings and limits: Investigators reported about 160 TCR beta chains as tied to cytomegalovirus.

CDR3 length: 16 amino acids. Looked up from germline, CDR1 is SGHDN and CDR2 is FVKESK. The V gene lost 3 bases and the J gene lost 0 bases, with 14 bases spanning the gap. As to this clone: Antigen: not known.

Here immunoSEQ multiplex PCR was the method, and the copy in TCRdb shows in-frame clones only, minus some. In the table there are about 120,000 clones, approximately 95% of which are singletons. The sample taken for sequencing was PBMCs. This chain connects TRBV14 to TRBJ1-1, with D possibly TRBD1 on 6 matching bases. The TCR was taken from a man younger than 35 in good health and CMV-seronegative. The CDR3 DNA is TGTGCCAGCAGCCAGGCCTTGGGACATCTGAACACTGAAGCTTTCTTT. Translated: CASSQALGHLNTEAFF.